This T cell receptor (beta chain) is from a study of beta chain features in type 1 diabetes. Study-level background: Cell yields, gender and age were similar in healthy donors and patients. Notes on the study in general: The naive, central memory and Treg TCRB repertoires of patients appeared to be more similar to one another than those of healthy donors.

Turning to this clone: Its antigen is currently unknown.

V lost 1 base to trimming and J lost 1 base, with 7 bases between them. Looked up from germline, CDR1 is SGHTA and CDR2 is FQGNSA. The CDR3 has 15 residues. Of the isolated RNA, all was reverse transcribed, and so the sequenced material was expressed TCRB transcripts. About a million reads were obtained per stem cell-like memory T cell sample on average. Some clones are missing from TCRdb's copy, which holds only in-frame ones; the method was immunoSEQ multiplex PCR. The sample lists approximately 40,000 clones; roughly 50% were seen once. The genes are TRBV7-2 and TRBJ2-2; D call uncertain. This TCR came from a woman aged 25 to 39 in good health. The source material was stem cell memory CD4+ T cells from blood. The CDR3: CASSLVQVNTGELFF. Here the CDR3 DNA reads TGTGCCAGCAGCTTAGTACAAGTGAACACCGGGGAGCTGTTTTTT.